This TCR beta chain was sequenced in a study of blood T cell repertoires in COVID-19. Libraries were prepared by immunoSEQ multiplex PCR; TCRdb keeps only in-frame clonotypes and omits some of them. The profile covers some 150,000 clones, with 80% to 85% appearing a single time and roughly 8.1% taken by the ten largest. Trimming stripped 3 bases from V and 1 base from J, with 12 bases between. From germline, CDR1 is SGDLS and CDR2 YYNGEE. This CDR3 comprises 15 residues. The chain carries TRBV9 and TRBJ2-3; maybe TRBD2 (5 bases). This TCR came from a woman aged 55-70 years with active or convalescent COVID-19. The source material was peripheral blood. CDR3 DNA: TGTGCCAGCAGCGGGGCTAGCAGACGCACAGATACGCAGTATTTT. This codes for CASSGASRRTDTQYF.